The text below deals with one TCR beta chain. This sample was included in a study of blood T cell repertoires in COVID-19. Authors' data handling: The assay estimated nucleated cells by amplifying reference gene primers. Sequenced by immunoSEQ multiplex PCR; TCRdb stores in-frame clones only, minus some. From that table come the V and J calls and clone size; the DNA was used to work out D and trimming. The top ten clones hold more than 1.5% of a sample with hundreds of thousands of clones, 80% to 90% of them seen once. The CDR3 extends over 13 amino acids. V was pared by 3 bases and J by 7 bases, with 10 bases between. CDR1 and CDR2 from the germline V gene are LNHDA and SQIVND (reference sequence).

What was sequenced was PBMCs or T cells enriched from blood (not recorded which). The chain is built from TRBV19 and TRBJ2-1, with D perhaps matching TRBD2 (6 bases). The TCR originated in a man in his forties or fifties who had recovered from COVID-19. The CDR3 region is CASSIGRENEQFF. As DNA, the CDR3 is TGTGCCAGTAGTATCGGACGGGAGAATGAGCAGTTCTTC.